Listed here are 16 T cell receptor beta chains from one sample, sequenced in a study of cytomegalovirus exposure and HLA in healthy donors. 60 Vbeta and 13 Jbeta primers were used in PCR. Clones were sequenced by immunoSEQ multiplex PCR, and TCRdb holds only the in-frame ones, with some missing. Counted here are 200,000 to 250,000 clones, approximately 80% occurring once; the ten biggest clones make up about 1.4%. The sequenced sample was PBMCs. The receptors stem from a girl aged 10 to 17 in good health and CMV-seronegative.

Worth noting for this clone: Relative to the germline gene, one junction end is altered; a read error may explain this. DNA of the CDR3: TGTTCCAGCAGCTTATTCGGGCAGCTCCTGAGGGGGACTGAAGCTTTCTTT. Translating gives CSSSLFGQLLRGTEAFF. The chain combines TRBV7-9 with TRBJ1-1; D possibly corresponds to TRBD1 (6 bases). The CDR3 is made up of 17 amino acids. The germline gives CDR1 SEHNR, CDR2 FQNEAQ (reference sequence). Full variable domain (missing parts from reference TRBV7-9 and TRBJ1-1): DTGVSQNPRHKITKRGQNVTFRCDPISEHNRLYWYRQTLGQGPEFLTYFQNEAQLEKSRLLSDRFSAERPKGSFSTLEIQRTEQGDSAMYLCSSSLFGQLLRGTEAFFGQGTRLTVV.

The V gene is TRBV7-3, the J gene TRBJ2-6, with D uncertain. CDR3 length equals 18 residues. Germline CDR1 SGHTA, CDR2 FQGTGA. The V end lost 2 bases, the J end lost 0 bases, and 14 bases lay between the germline ends. This CDR3 is CASSLGFRLSSGANVLTF. In DNA form, the CDR3 reads TGTGCCAGCAGCTTAGGTTTCAGGCTCAGCTCTGGGGCCAACGTCCTGACTTTC.

The rearrangement links TRBV7-9 to TRBJ1-3; weak D call: TRBD1 (6 bases). Germline CDR1 reads SEHNR; CDR2 reads FQNEAQ (reference sequence). The CDR3 has 14 residues. The V and J ends lost 5 bases and 0 bases respectively, with 8 bases between them. The CDR3 here is CASSPQGSGNTIYF. The CDR3 DNA sequence: TGTGCCAGCAGCCCACAGGGCTCTGGAAACACCATATATTTT.

This clone occurred a few times. The chain employs TRBV5-1 and TRBJ1-1; D remains ambiguous. Looked up from germline, CDR1 is SGHRS and CDR2 is YFSETQ. This CDR3 has 15 residues. The ends were cut back, 2 bases at V and 1 base at J, with 12 bases in the middle. Here the CDR3 reads CASSLMRSRNTEAFF. CDR3 DNA sequence: TGCGCCAGCAGCTTAATGAGGAGCAGGAACACTGAAGCTTTCTTT.

This clone has a handful of counts. As DNA, the CDR3 is TGTGCCTGGACCCCTCGGGGGACTGAAGCTTTCTTT. The encoded protein is CAWTPRGTEAFF. V gene TRBV30 combines with J gene TRBJ1-1; weak D call: TRBD1 (5 bases). This CDR3 region has 12 residues. Germline V gene data show CDR1 as GTSNPN and CDR2 as SVGIG (reference sequence). The V and J ends lost 4 bases and 5 bases respectively, with 11 bases between them.

This rearrangement joins TRBV4-3 to TRBJ1-2, with 11 nucleotides matching TRBD1. Germline-derived CDR1 and CDR2 are LGHNA and YSLEER. The J segment lost 6 bases and the V segment lost 1 base, leaving 10 bases of the junction unmatched. This CDR3 spans 17 amino acids. The CDR3 nucleotides read TGCGCCAGCAGCCAAGTTGTATTTAGGGGACAGGGGGATGGCTACACCTTC. Amino acid sequence: CASSQVVFRGQGDGYTF.

In its sample, this clone was seen once. The chain combines TRBV9 with TRBJ1-6; D unresolved. The germline V gene encodes CDR1 SGDLS and CDR2 YYNGEE. This CDR3 is 15 amino acids long. V lost 0 bases and J lost 5, with 9 bases in between. The CDR3 is CASSVAPRDNSPLHF. CDR3 nucleotide sequence: TGTGCCAGCAGCGTAGCCCCTCGGGATAATTCACCCCTCCACTTT.

A remark on this clone: Other DNA sequences in this sample translate to the same CDR3. V and J are TRBV4-2 and TRBJ1-4, with D uncertain. This CDR3 spans 15 amino acids. V was cut by 1 base and J by 8 bases, with 14 bases left in between. The V gene's germline CDR1 is LGHNA and CDR2 YNFKEQ. The CDR3, as DNA: TGTGCCAGCAGCCAAGCTCGGGAGAAACGAGAAAAACTGTTTTTT. Its protein product is CASSQAREKREKLFF.

The V and J genes are TRBV2 and TRBJ1-2, with D perhaps matching TRBD1 (5 bases). The CDR3 contains 14 residues. Between the trimmed V and J ends, which lost 5 bases and 0 bases, there was a span of 10 bases. Germline assignment: CDR1 SNHLY and CDR2 FYNNEI. CDR3 protein: CASSSRQTNYGYTF. DNA of the CDR3: TGTGCCAGCAGTTCCCGACAGACTAACTATGGCTACACCTTC.

The J gene is TRBJ2-5, the V gene TRBV30, with 14 bases lining up with TRBD2. The J segment lost 1 base and the V segment lost 3 bases, leaving 4 bases of the junction unmatched. The CDR3 loop spans 16 amino acids. Looked up from germline, CDR1 is GTSNPN and CDR2 is SVGIG (reference sequence). CDR3: CAWSQGLAGGQETQYF. The DNA of the CDR3 is TGTGCCTGGAGCCAAGGACTAGCGGGGGGCCAAGAGACCCAGTACTTC.

V is TRBV27 and J is TRBJ2-2; 8 bases line up with TRBD1. Germline V lookup: CDR1 MNHEY, CDR2 SMNVEV (reference sequence). With V trimmed by 2 bases and J by 2 bases, 10 bases remained unmatched. This CDR3 region has 18 residues. CDR3: CASSLGTGVLINTGELFF. DNA for the CDR3: TGTGCCAGCAGTTTAGGGACAGGCGTTCTGATAAACACCGGGGAGCTGTTTTTT.

The chain has TRBV6-6 and TRBJ2-6; D ambiguous. CDR1 and CDR2 (germline): MNHNY, SVGAGI (reference sequence). V gave up 7 bases and J gave up 0 bases, with 10 bases separating them. The length of the CDR3 is 15 residues. CDR3 coding DNA: TGTGCCAGCAAGAGGTTCAACTCTGGGGCCAACGTCCTGACTTTC. It yields the protein CASKRFNSGANVLTF.

This chain connects TRBV5-1 to TRBJ2-1; no clear D gene. This CDR3 comprises 14 residues. Trimming pared 6 bases from V and 7 bases from J, leaving 17 bases between. Germline V CDR1 and CDR2: SGHRS, YFSETQ. DNA for the CDR3: TGCGCCAGCAAAACGTCCCTTAGATCTAATGAGCAGTTCTTC. Translating it yields CASKTSLRSNEQFF.

V and J are TRBV7-9 and TRBJ1-2, with D possibly being TRBD1 (6 bases). The CDR3 covers 15 residues. V was pared by 2 bases and J by 7 bases, with 17 bases between. Germline CDR1 and CDR2: SEHNR and FQNEAQ (reference sequence). CDR3 amino acids: CASSLLGGAKGGYTF. CDR3 nucleotide sequence: TGTGCCAGCAGCTTATTAGGGGGGGCAAAAGGTGGCTACACCTTC.

This chain uses TRBV27 with TRBJ1-2, with a weak D call TRBD1 (5 bases). The V gene lost 5 bases and the J gene lost 0 bases, with 13 bases spanning the gap. The CDR3 runs 15 residues. In germline, CDR1 is MNHEY, CDR2 SMNVEV (reference sequence). In nucleotides, the CDR3 is TGTGCCAGCAGTATTCGCGGGGACCCTAACTATGGCTACACCTTC. It specifies CASSIRGDPNYGYTF.

The rearrangement joins TRBV5-6 to TRBJ2-6; TRBD2 agrees at 9 bases. The CDR3 is made up of 19 amino acids. The J segment lost 1 base and the V segment lost 4 bases, leaving 12 bases of the junction unmatched. In germline, CDR1 is SGHDT, CDR2 YYEEEE. The CDR3, as DNA: TGTGCCAGCAGCCTGGGCATAGCGGGAGCCTATTCTGGGGCCAACGTCCTGACTTTC. It is translated as CASSLGIAGAYSGANVLTF.